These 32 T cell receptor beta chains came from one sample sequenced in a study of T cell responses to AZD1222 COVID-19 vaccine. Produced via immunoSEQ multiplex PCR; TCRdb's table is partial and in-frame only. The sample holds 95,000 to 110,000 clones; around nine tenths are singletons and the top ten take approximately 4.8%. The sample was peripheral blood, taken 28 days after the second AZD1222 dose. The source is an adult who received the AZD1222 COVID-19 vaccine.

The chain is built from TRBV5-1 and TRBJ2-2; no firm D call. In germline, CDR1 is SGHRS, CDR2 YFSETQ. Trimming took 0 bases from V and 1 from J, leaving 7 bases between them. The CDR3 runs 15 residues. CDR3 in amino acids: CASSLDSGNTGELFF. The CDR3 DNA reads TGCGCCAGCAGCTTGGATTCAGGGAACACCGGGGAGCTGTTTTTT. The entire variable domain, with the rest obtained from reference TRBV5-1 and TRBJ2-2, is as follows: KAGVTQTPRYLIKTRGQQVTLSCSPISGHRSVSWYQQTPGQGLQFLFEYFSETQRNKGNFPGRFSGRQFSNSRSEMNVSTLELGDSALYLCASSLDSGNTGELFFGEGSRLTVL.

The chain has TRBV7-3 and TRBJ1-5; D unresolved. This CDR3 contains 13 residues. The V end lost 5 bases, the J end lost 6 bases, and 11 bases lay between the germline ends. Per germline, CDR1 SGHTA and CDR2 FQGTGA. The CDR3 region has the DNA TGTGCCAGCAGCCAGGACGGAATTCAGCCCCAGCATTTT. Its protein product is CASSQDGIQPQHF.

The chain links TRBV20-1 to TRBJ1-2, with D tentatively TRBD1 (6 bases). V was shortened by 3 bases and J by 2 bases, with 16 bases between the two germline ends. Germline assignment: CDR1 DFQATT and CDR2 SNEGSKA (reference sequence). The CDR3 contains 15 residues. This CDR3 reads CSASRTATWNYGYTF. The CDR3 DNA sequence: TGCAGTGCTAGTCGGACAGCGACTTGGAACTATGGCTACACCTTC.

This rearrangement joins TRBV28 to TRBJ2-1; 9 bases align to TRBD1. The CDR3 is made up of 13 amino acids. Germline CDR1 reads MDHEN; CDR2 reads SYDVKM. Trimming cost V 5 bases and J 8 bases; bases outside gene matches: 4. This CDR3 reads CASSAGTGHEQFF. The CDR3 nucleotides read TGTGCCAGCAGTGCCGGGACAGGGCATGAGCAGTTCTTC.

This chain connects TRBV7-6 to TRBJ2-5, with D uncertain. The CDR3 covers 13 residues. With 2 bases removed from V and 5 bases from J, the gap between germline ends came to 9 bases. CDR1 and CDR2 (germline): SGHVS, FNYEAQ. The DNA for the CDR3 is TGTGCCAGCAGCTTAAGCACAGCGGAGACCCAGTACTTC. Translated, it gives CASSLSTAETQYF.

The CDR3 DNA is TGCGCCAGCAGCTTGGCCGTTGGGCGCTCTACTGGCTACACCTTC. Translation: CASSLAVGRSTGYTF. The chain links TRBV5-1 to TRBJ1-2; D uncertain. V lost 0 bases to trimming and J lost 7 bases, with 16 bases between them. The germline V gene has CDR1 SGHRS and CDR2 YFSETQ. The CDR3 consists of 15 residues.

CDR3 DNA sequence: TGTGCCAGCAGTGAGGCTCCGGGGACGGGCTATGGCTACACCTTC. Its protein is CASSEAPGTGYGYTF. V and J are TRBV6-1 and TRBJ1-2; D possibly corresponds to TRBD1 (5 bases). CDR1 MNHNS and CDR2 SASEGT come from the germline V gene. This CDR3 comprises 15 residues. Trimming left V 3 bases short and J 4 bases short, with 15 bases between.

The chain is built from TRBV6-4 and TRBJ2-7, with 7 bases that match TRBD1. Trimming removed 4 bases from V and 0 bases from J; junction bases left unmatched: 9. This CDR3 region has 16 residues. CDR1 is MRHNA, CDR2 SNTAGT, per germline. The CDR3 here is CASSASLGTVSYEQYF. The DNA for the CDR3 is TGTGCCAGCAGTGCCTCCCTCGGGACAGTCTCCTACGAGCAGTACTTC.

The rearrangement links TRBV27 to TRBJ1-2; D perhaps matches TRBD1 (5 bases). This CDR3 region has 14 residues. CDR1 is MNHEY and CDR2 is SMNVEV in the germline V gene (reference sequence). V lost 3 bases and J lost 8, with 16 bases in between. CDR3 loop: CASSFGGSGEGYTF. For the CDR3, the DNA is TGTGCCAGCAGTTTTGGGGGGTCAGGAGAGGGCTACACCTTC.

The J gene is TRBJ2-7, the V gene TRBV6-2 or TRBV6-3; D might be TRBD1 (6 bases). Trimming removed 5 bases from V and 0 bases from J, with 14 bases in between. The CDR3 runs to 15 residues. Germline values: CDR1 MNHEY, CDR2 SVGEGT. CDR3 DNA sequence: TGTGCCAGCAGTCAACACAGGGCCTCCTCCTACGAGCAGTACTTC. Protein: CASSQHRASSYEQYF.

As DNA, the CDR3 is TGCGCCAGCAGCGGTCCCGGGGCAACTAATGAAAAACTGTTTTTT. Protein product: CASSGPGATNEKLFF. The chain is built from TRBV4-1 and TRBJ1-4; no definite D call. The length of the CDR3 is 15 residues. V lost 5 bases and J 0 bases, leaving 10 bases between the germline ends. Germline lookup yields CDR1 MGHRA and CDR2 YSYEKL.

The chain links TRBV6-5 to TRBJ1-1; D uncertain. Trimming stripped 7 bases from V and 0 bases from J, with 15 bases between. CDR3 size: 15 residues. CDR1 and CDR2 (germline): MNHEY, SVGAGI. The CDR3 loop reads CASTDPRTMNTEAFF. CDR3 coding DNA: TGTGCCAGCACCGACCCGAGAACGATGAACACTGAAGCTTTCTTT.

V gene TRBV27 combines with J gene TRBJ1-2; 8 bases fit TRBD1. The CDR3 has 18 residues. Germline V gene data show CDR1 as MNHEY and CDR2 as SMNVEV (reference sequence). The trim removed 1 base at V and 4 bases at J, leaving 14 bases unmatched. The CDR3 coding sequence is TGTGCCAGCAGTTTATTGGGTTTGGGGGGGGGACAGGCCTATGGCTACACCTTC. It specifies CASSLLGLGGGQAYGYTF.

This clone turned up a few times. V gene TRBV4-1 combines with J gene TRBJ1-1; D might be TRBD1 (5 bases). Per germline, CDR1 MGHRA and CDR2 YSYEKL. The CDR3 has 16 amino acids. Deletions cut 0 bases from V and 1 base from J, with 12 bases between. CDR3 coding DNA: TGCGCCAGCAGCCAAGAGGACACCTTGGCGAACACTGAAGCTTTCTTT. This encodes CASSQEDTLANTEAFF.

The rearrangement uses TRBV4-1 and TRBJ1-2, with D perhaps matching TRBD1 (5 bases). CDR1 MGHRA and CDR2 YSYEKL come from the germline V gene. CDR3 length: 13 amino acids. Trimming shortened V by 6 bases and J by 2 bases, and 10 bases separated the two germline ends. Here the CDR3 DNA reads TGCGCCAGCAGACCCCCAGGGAACTATGGCTACACCTTC. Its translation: CASRPPGNYGYTF.

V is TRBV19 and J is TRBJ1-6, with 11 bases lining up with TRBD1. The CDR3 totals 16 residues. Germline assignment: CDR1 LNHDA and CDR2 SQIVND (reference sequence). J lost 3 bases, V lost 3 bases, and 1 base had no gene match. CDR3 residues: CASSMGTGGYNSPLHF. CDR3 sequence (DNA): TGTGCCAGTAGTATGGGGACAGGGGGCTATAATTCACCCCTCCACTTT.

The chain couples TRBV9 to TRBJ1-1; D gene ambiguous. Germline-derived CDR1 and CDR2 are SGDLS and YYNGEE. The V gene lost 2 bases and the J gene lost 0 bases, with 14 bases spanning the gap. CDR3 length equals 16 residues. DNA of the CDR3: TGTGCCAGCAGCGTGACTGTGACCCCTTTGAACACTGAAGCTTTCTTT. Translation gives CASSVTVTPLNTEAFF.

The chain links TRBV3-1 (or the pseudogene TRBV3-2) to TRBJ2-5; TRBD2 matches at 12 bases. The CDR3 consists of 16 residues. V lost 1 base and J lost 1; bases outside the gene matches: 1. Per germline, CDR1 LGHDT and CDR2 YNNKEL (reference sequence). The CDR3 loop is CASSQGTSGAQETQYF. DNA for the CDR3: TGTGCCAGCAGCCAAGGGACTAGCGGGGCCCAAGAGACCCAGTACTTC.

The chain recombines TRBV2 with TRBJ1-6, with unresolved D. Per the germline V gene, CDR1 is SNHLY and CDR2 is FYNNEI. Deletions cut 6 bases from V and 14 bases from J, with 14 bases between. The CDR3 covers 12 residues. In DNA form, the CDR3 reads TGTGCCAGCAGCCCTCAGGAGTTCACCCTCCACTTT. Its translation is CASSPQEFTLHF.

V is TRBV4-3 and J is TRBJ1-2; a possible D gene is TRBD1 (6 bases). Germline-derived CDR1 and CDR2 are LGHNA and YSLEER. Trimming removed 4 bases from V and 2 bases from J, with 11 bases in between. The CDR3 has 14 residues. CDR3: CASSRNRENYGYTF. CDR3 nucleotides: TGCGCCAGCAGCCGAAACAGGGAAAACTATGGCTACACCTTC.

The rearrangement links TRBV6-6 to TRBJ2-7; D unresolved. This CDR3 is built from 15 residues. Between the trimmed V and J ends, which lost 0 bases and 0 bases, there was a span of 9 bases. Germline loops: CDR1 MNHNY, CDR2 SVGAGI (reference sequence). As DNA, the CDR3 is TGTGCCAGCAGTTACTCGAGGCCACTCTCCTACGAGCAGTACTTC. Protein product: CASSYSRPLSYEQYF.

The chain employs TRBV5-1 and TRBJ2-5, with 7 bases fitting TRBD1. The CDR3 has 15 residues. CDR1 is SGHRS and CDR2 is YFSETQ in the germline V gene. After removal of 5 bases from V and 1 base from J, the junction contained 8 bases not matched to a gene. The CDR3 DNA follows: TGCGCCAGCAGTTATGGACAGGCCCTCCAAGAGACCCAGTACTTC. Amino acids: CASSYGQALQETQYF.

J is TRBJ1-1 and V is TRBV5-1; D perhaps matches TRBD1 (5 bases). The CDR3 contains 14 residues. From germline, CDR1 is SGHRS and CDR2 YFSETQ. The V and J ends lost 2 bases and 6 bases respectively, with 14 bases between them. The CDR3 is CASSFRGDFAEAFF. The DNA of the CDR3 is TGCGCCAGCAGCTTTAGAGGGGACTTCGCTGAAGCTTTCTTT.

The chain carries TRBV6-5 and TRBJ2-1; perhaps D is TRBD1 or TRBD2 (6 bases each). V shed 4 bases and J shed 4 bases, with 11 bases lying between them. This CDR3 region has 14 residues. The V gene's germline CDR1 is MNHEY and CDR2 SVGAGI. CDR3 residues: CASSWGAGYNEQFF. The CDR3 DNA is TGTGCCAGCAGTTGGGGGGCGGGGTACAATGAGCAGTTCTTC.

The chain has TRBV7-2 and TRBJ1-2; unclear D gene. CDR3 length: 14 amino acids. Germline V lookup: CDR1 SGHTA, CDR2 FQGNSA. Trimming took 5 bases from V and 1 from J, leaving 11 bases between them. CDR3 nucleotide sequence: TGTGCCAGCAGCACAGCAGAGGGTAACTATGGCTACACCTTC. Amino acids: CASSTAEGNYGYTF.

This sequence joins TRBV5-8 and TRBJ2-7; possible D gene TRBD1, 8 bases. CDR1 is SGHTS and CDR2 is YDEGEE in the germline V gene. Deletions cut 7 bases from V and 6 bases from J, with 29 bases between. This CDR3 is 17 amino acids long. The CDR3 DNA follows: TGTGCCAGCGGTAGGGACAGGCACAGCCCAAGGGGGGGCGAGCAGTACTTC. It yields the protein CASGRDRHSPRGGEQYF.

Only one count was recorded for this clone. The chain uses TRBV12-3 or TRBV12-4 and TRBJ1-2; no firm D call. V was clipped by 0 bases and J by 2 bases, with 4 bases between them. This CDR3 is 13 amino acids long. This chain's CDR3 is CASSLADNYGYTF. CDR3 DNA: TGTGCCAGCAGTTTAGCGGACAACTATGGCTACACCTTC.

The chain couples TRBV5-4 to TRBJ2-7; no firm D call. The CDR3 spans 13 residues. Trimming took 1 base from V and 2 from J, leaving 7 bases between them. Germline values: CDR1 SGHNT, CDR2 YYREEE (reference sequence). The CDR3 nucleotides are TGTGCCAGCAGCTTGACAGATACCTACGAGCAGTACTTC. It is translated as CASSLTDTYEQYF.

The CDR3 nucleotides read TGTGCCAGCAGGGGGCTGGAGACCCAGTACTTC. Amino acid sequence: CASRGLETQYF. The chain joins TRBV6-6 to TRBJ2-5; D is possibly TRBD1 (5 bases). Germline loops: CDR1 MNHNY, CDR2 SVGAGI (reference sequence). V dropped 6 bases and J dropped 5 bases, with 7 bases sitting between them. This CDR3 comprises 11 residues.

The chain's CDR3 is CASSIGTSVPDTQYF. In DNA form, the CDR3 reads TGTGCCAGTAGTATTGGGACTAGTGTCCCAGATACGCAGTATTTT. The chain uses TRBV19 and TRBJ2-3; 8 nucleotides align to TRBD2. The CDR3 covers 15 residues. The germline gives CDR1 LNHDA, CDR2 SQIVND (reference sequence). J gave up 4 bases and V 3 bases, and 6 bases lay outside the gene matches. The whole variable domain, remainder taken from reference TRBV19 and TRBJ2-3, is DGGITQSPKYLFRKEGQNVTLSCEQNLNHDAMYWYRQDPGQGLRLIYYSQIVNDFQKGDIAEGYSVSREKKESFPLTVTSAQKNPTAFYLCASSIGTSVPDTQYFGPGTRLTVL.

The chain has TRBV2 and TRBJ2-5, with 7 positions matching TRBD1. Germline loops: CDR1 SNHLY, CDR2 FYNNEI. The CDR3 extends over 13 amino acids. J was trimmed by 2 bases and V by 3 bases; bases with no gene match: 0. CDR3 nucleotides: TGTGCCAGCAGTGAGGACAGGCAAGAGACCCAGTACTTC. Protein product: CASSEDRQETQYF.

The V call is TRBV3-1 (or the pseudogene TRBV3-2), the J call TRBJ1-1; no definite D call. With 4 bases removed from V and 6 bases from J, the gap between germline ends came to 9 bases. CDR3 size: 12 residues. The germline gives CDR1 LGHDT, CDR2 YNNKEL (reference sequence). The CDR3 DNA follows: TGTGCCAGCAGCCTGGCCCCCTCTGAAGCTTTCTTT. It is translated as CASSLAPSEAFF.